The clone carrying this T cell receptor beta chain is labeled medium-sized. Its antigen is unidentified. The data originate from a study of persistence of HIV-infected CD4 T cells. Study-wide context: Two participants gave one leukapheresis sample; others gave up to about 200 mL blood repeatedly.

An overlapping HIV-1 Gag peptide pool stimulated these cells at approximately 0.91 ug/peptide/mL. Sorting of responding CD4+ T cells relied on upregulated CD40 ligand together with CD69. Donors had undetectable plasma HIV-1 RNA, under 50 copies/mL, for 4+ years. Overall study findings and caveats: Antigen-responding cells were enriched for degenerate expanded CDR3beta sequences. TCRbeta richness was lower in CMV- and Gag-responding cells than in anti-CD3/anti-CD28-responding cells.

Germline V gives CDR1 SNHLY, CDR2 FYNNEI. The CDR3 has 12 amino acids. Trimming removed 8 bases from V and 5 bases from J, with 11 bases in between. This was the immunoSEQ version 4 assay in survey mode. Here immunoSEQ multiplex PCR was the method, and the copy in TCRdb shows in-frame clones only, minus some. This table has 23,000 or so clones, 74% appearing once. The source material was CD4+ T cells sorted from PBMCs after roughly 20-hour stimulation, sampled from a patient who received antiretroviral therapy. The receptor was derived from an adult man with HIV who was CMV-seropositive. The chain employs TRBV2 and TRBJ2-3; D may be TRBD2 (5 bases). DNA for the CDR3: TGTGCCAGCCTTCTTGGGAGAGATACGCAGTATTTT. Translation: CASLLGRDTQYF.